Each of the 5 T cell receptor beta chains below was sequenced from the same sample in a study of blood T cell repertoires in COVID-19. Produced via immunoSEQ multiplex PCR; TCRdb's table is partial and in-frame only. The sample has a few hundred thousand clones, 65% to 90% seen once. The source material was PBMCs or T cells enriched from blood (not recorded which). The receptors stem from a middle-aged woman with acute COVID-19.

The V gene is TRBV19, the J gene TRBJ1-1; 8 positions match TRBD1. The V and J ends lost 2 bases and 3 bases, in that order; junction bases with no gene match: 5. Germline CDR1 reads LNHDA; CDR2 reads SQIVND (reference sequence). The CDR3 loop spans 15 amino acids. The CDR3 bases are TGTGCCAGTAGTATAACCGGGACAGGATACACTGAAGCTTTCTTT. It encodes CASSITGTGYTEAFF.

The V gene is TRBV12-5, the J gene TRBJ2-2; 7 bases are a match to TRBD1. The CDR3 consists of 15 residues. Germline-derived CDR1 and CDR2 are LGHNT and FRNRAP. The V and J ends lost 4 bases and 8 bases, in that order; junction bases with no gene match: 10. As DNA, the CDR3 is TGTGCTAGTGGTTCCCCAGCCGGGACAGCGGGGGAGCTGTTTTTT. Translating gives CASGSPAGTAGELFF.

The J gene is TRBJ2-3, the V gene TRBV28; weak D call: TRBD2 (6 bases). The CDR3 is 14 residues long. Per germline, CDR1 MDHEN and CDR2 SYDVKM. The V end was cut by 2 bases, the J end by 2 bases, with 8 bases between. The CDR3 sequence: CASSLRGATDTQYF. The CDR3 DNA reads as TGTGCCAGCAGTTTACGCGGGGCCACAGATACGCAGTATTTT.

The chain combines TRBV7-9 with TRBJ2-7, with D unresolved. V lost 5 bases and J lost 2, with 13 bases in between. The CDR3 consists of 14 residues. Germline V gene data show CDR1 as SEHNR and CDR2 as FQNEAQ (reference sequence). This chain's CDR3 is CASSAGSFTYEQYF. In nucleotides, the CDR3 is TGTGCCAGCAGCGCCGGGTCGTTTACCTACGAGCAGTACTTC.

This chain joins TRBV30 and TRBJ2-1; the match to TRBD2 covers 9 bases. The V and J ends lost 0 bases and 0 bases, in that order; junction bases with no gene match: 3. Germline CDR1 and CDR2: GTSNPN and SVGIG (reference sequence). The CDR3 has 16 amino acids. CDR3 in DNA: TGTGCCTGGAGTGTACTAGCGGGTTACTCCTACAATGAGCAGTTCTTC. Its protein is CAWSVLAGYSYNEQFF.